The present TCR beta chain was sequenced within a study of blood T cell repertoires in COVID-19. Resolution of symptoms, clearance, or two negative PCRs was present in recovered Cohort 3 donors. Original processing notes: Reference gene primers were amplified, and this amplification served to estimate nucleated cell counts. The protocol was immunoSEQ multiplex PCR, while the TCRdb copy is restricted to in-frame clones and leaves out a portion. Clone size and V and J calls were adopted from that table, with D and trimming inferred from the DNA. The sample yields 250,000 or so clones, about four fifths seen once. Germline values: CDR1 LGHNA, CDR2 YNFKEQ. J gave up 1 base and V 1 base, and 5 bases lay outside the gene matches. The length of the CDR3 is 17 residues.

The sequence was obtained from a middle-aged man who had recovered from COVID-19. The rearrangement uses TRBV4-2 and TRBJ1-5; 9 positions match TRBD1. The sequenced sample consisted of PBMCs or T cells enriched from blood (not recorded which). The CDR3 loop reads CASSQGGTGQSNQPQHF. In nucleotides, the CDR3 is TGTGCCAGCAGCCAAGGTGGGACAGGGCAAAGCAATCAGCCCCAGCATTTT.